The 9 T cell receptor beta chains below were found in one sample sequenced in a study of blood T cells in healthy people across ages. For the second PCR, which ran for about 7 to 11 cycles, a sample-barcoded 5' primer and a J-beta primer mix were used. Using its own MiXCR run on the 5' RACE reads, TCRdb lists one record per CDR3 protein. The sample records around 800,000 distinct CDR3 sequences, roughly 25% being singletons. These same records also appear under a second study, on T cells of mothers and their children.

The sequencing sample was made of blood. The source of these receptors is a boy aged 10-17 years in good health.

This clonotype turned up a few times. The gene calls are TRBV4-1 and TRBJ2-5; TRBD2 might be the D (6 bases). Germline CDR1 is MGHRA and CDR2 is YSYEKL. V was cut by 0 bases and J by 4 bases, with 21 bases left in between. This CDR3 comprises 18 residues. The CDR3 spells CASSQDAWRGMSRETQYF. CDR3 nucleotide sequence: TGCGCCAGCAGCCAAGATGCGTGGCGCGGGATGTCAAGAGAGACCCAGTACTTC.

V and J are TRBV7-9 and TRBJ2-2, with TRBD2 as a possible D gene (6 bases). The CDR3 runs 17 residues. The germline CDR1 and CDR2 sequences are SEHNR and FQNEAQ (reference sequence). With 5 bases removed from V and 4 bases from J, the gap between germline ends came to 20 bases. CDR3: CASSPAGTPLGTGELFF. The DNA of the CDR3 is TGTGCCAGCAGCCCGGCCGGGACTCCACTGGGCACCGGGGAGCTGTTTTTT. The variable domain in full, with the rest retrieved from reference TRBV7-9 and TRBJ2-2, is DTGVSQNPRHKITKRGQNVTFRCDPISEHNRLYWYRQTLGQGPEFLTYFQNEAQLEKSRLLSDRFSAERPKGSFSTLEIQRTEQGDSAMYLCASSPAGTPLGTGELFFGEGSRLTVL.

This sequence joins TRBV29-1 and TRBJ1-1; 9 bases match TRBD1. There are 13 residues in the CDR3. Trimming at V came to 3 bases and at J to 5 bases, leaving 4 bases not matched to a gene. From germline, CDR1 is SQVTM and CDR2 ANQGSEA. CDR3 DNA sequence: TGCAGCGTTGAGTCGGGACAGGGAACTGAAGCTTTCTTT. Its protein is CSVESGQGTEAFF.

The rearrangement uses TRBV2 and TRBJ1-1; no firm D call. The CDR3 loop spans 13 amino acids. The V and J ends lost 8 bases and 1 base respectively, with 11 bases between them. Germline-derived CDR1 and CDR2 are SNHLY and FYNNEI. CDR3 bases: TGTGCCAGCGCGGGAACCGCGAACACTGAAGCTTTCTTT. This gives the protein CASAGTANTEAFF.

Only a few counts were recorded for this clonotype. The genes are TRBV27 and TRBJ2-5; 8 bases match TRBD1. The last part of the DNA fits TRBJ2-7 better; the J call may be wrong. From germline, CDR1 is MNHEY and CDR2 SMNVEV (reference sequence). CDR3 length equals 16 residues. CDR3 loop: CASSLSVTGVFYEQYF. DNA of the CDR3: TGTGCCAGCAGTTTATCCGTGACAGGGGTTTTCTACGAGCAGTACTTC.

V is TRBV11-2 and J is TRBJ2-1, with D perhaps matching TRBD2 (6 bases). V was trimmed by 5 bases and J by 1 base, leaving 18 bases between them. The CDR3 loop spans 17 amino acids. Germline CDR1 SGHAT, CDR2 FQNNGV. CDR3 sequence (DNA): TGTGCCAGCAGCCTCACCTTGGGGGGTAGATCCTACAATGAGCAGTTCTTC. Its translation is CASSLTLGGRSYNEQFF. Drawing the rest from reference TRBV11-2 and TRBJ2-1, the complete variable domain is EAGVAQSPRYKIIEKRQSVAFWCNPISGHATLYWYQQILGQGPKLLIQFQNNGVVDDSQLPKDRFSAERLKGVDSTLKIQPAKLEDSAVYLCASSLTLGGRSYNEQFFGPGTRLTVL.

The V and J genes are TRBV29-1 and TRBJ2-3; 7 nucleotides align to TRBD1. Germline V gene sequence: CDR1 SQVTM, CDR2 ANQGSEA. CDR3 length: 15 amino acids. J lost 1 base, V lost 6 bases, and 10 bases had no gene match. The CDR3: CSVLGTAGGTDTQYF. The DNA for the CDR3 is TGCAGCGTGCTCGGGACAGCCGGTGGCACAGATACGCAGTATTTT.

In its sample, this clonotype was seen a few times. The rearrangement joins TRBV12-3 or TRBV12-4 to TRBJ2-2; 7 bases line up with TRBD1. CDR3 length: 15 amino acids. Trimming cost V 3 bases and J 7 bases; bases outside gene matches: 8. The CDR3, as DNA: TGTGCCAGCAGTTTCGGACAGGAGCAAATCGGGGAGCTGTTTTTT. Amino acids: CASSFGQEQIGELFF.

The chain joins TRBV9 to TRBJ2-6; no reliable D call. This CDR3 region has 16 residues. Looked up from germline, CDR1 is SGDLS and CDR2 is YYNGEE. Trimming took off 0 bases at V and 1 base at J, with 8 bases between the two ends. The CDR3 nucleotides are TGTGCCAGCAGCGTAGCAGTCCATTCTGGGGCCAACGTCCTGACTTTC. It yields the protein CASSVAVHSGANVLTF.